These 30 T cell receptor beta chains came from one sample sequenced in a study of T cells in Graves' hyperthyroidism and ophthalmopathy. Template material for amplifying TCR beta CDR3 regions consisted of RNA transcripts. In the first-round RT-PCR of the TCR CDR3, the HTBI primer set was used. One entry per CDR3 protein results from TCRdb running MiXCR on the multiplex PCR reads. The table lists hundreds of thousands of distinct CDR3 sequences, about 20% of them singletons. Sequences were obtained from blood. These receptors originate from a man aged 35 to 55 with Graves' ophthalmopathy.

This clonotype was seen many times. The chain links TRBV12-3 or TRBV12-4 to TRBJ2-7, with D possibly matching TRBD2 (5 bases). The V end was cut by 8 bases, the J end by 6 bases, with 20 bases between. The CDR3 length is 14 residues. The CDR3 nucleotides are TGTGCCAGCCGGGGATCGGGTCAGAACTCCGAGCAGTACTTC. This gives the protein CASRGSGQNSEQYF.

The V and J genes are TRBV28 and TRBJ1-2; 8 nucleotides align to TRBD1. There are 14 residues in the CDR3. CDR1 is MDHEN and CDR2 is SYDVKM in the germline V gene. The ends lost 5 bases at V and 2 bases at J; junction bases unmatched: 4. CDR3 in DNA: TGTGCCAGCAGTCAGGGGGCTTCGAACTATGGCTACACCTTC. Translating gives CASSQGASNYGYTF.

This clonotype has at least ten counts. The chain is built from TRBV12-5 and TRBJ2-1; 8 nucleotides align to TRBD2. The CDR3 length is 14 residues. Germline loops: CDR1 LGHNT, CDR2 FRNRAP. With 5 bases clipped from V and 9 bases from J, the junction kept 9 bases outside the gene matches. For the CDR3, the DNA is TGTGCTAGTGGTCTGGGCGGGGGGCCGGTTGAGCAGTTCTTC. This translates into CASGLGGGPVEQFF.

At least ten counts were recorded for this clonotype. This chain joins TRBV18 and TRBJ2-5; D is unclear. V was shortened by 3 bases and J by 5 bases, with 13 bases between the two germline ends. CDR3 length equals 14 residues. Looked up from germline, CDR1 is KGHSH and CDR2 is LQKENI. CDR3 loop: CASSPQKSRETQYF. The CDR3 region has the DNA TGTGCCAGCTCACCTCAGAAAAGCAGGGAGACCCAGTACTTC. Together with reference TRBV18 and TRBJ2-5, the CDR3 gives the full variable domain: NAGVMQNPRHLVRRRGQEARLRCSPMKGHSHVYWYRQLPEEGLKFMVYLQKENIIDESGMPKERFSAEFPKEGPSILRIQQVVRGDSAAYFCASSPQKSRETQYFGPGTRLLVL.

V is TRBV5-1 and J is TRBJ1-4; no clear D. The V and J ends lost 5 bases and 0 bases respectively, with 17 bases between them. This CDR3 has 17 residues. Germline CDR1 is SGHRS and CDR2 is YFSETQ. CDR3 in DNA: TGCGCCAGCAGACCACAAGGCGCCCTTGCAACTAATGAAAAACTGTTTTTT. It codes for CASRPQGALATNEKLFF.

This clonotype was recorded many times. The chain couples TRBV7-9 to TRBJ2-5; D is perhaps TRBD1 (6 bases). V was clipped by 4 bases and J by 5 bases, with 14 bases between them. This CDR3 has 14 residues. Germline CDR1 and CDR2: SEHNR and FQNEAQ (reference sequence). This CDR3 reads CASSSGGQRETQYF. DNA for the CDR3: TGTGCCAGCAGCTCCGGAGGACAGAGGGAGACCCAGTACTTC. Together with reference TRBV7-9 and TRBJ2-5, the CDR3 gives the full variable domain: DTGVSQNPRHKITKRGQNVTFRCDPISEHNRLYWYRQTLGQGPEFLTYFQNEAQLEKSRLLSDRFSAERPKGSFSTLEIQRTEQGDSAMYLCASSSGGQRETQYFGPGTRLLVL.

This clonotype was counted between two and nine times. This sequence joins TRBV6-1 and TRBJ1-2, with a tentative D call TRBD1 (6 bases). In germline, CDR1 is MNHNS, CDR2 SASEGT. Trimming removed 5 bases at V and 8 bases at J, with 21 bases between. The CDR3 has 15 amino acids. In nucleotides, the CDR3 is TGTGCCAGCAGTTCACAAGCAGGGGACGTTAGAGGCTACACCTTC. Translated: CASSSQAGDVRGYTF.

About this clonotype: A much larger clone lies a single base off, so this may be a read error. The chain couples TRBV12-3 or TRBV12-4 to TRBJ2-7; 8 bases fit TRBD1. V lost 6 bases to trimming and J lost 3 bases; unmatched junction nucleotides: 10. The CDR3 extends over 15 amino acids. CDR3 region: CASRDYGTGFYEQYF. In DNA, the CDR3 is TGTGCCAGCAGAGATTATGGGACAGGCTTCTACGAGCAGTACTTC.

This clonotype was seen a handful of times. V gene TRBV9 combines with J gene TRBJ2-3; D might be TRBD1 (6 bases). Germline loops: CDR1 SGDLS, CDR2 YYNGEE. V lost 2 bases to trimming and J lost 5 bases, with 15 bases between them. The CDR3 sequence is 15 residues long. CDR3 sequence (DNA): TGTGCCAGCAGCGTCATGGGGGACATAGGAGATACGCAGTATTTT. Translation: CASSVMGDIGDTQYF. Full variable domain (missing parts from reference TRBV9 and TRBJ2-3): DSGVTQTPKHLITATGQRVTLRCSPRSGDLSVYWYQQSLDQGLQFLIQYYNGEERAKGNILERFSAQQFPDLHSELNLSSLELGDSALYFCASSVMGDIGDTQYFGPGTRLTVL.

This clonotype was counted ten times or more. V gene TRBV6-1 combines with J gene TRBJ1-1; tentative D call: TRBD1 (5 bases). CDR1 MNHNS and CDR2 SASEGT come from the germline V gene. There are 14 residues in the CDR3. Trimming removed 2 bases at V and 2 bases at J, with 9 bases between. The CDR3 DNA sequence: TGTGCCAGCAGTGAACCGGGACTCAACACTGAAGCTTTCTTT. It yields the protein CASSEPGLNTEAFF.

This clonotype came up many times. The V gene is TRBV28, the J gene TRBJ2-2; TRBD2 is a possible D gene (6 bases). Per germline, CDR1 MDHEN and CDR2 SYDVKM. V was cut by 8 bases and J by 2 bases, with 12 bases left in between. CDR3 length: 14 residues. The DNA for the CDR3 is TGTGCCAGCTCTAGGGGAGGAAACACCGGGGAGCTGTTTTTT. Translation gives CASSRGGNTGELFF.

The chain has TRBV7-9 and TRBJ2-7; D gene unclear. CDR1 is SEHNR, CDR2 FQNEAQ, per germline (reference sequence). The CDR3 spans 13 residues. The V end lost 5 bases, the J end lost 0 bases, and 8 bases lay between the germline ends. The CDR3 bases are TGTGCCAGCAGCCGGGCCAACTCCTACGAGCAGTACTTC. It is translated as CASSRANSYEQYF.

This clonotype was seen only a few times. The chain combines TRBV24-1 with TRBJ2-3; D is possibly TRBD2 (5 bases). Germline values: CDR1 KGHDR, CDR2 SFDVKD. This CDR3 has 12 residues. With 9 bases removed from V and 0 bases from J, the gap between germline ends came to 6 bases. The CDR3 loop is CATEGSTDTQYF. CDR3 coding DNA: TGTGCCACCGAGGGAAGCACAGATACGCAGTATTTT.

At least ten counts were recorded for this clonotype. The chain is built from TRBV20-1 and TRBJ1-2, with 8 bases aligning to TRBD1. J lost 4 bases, V lost 3 bases, and 4 bases had no gene match. The CDR3 extends over 13 amino acids. Germline values: CDR1 DFQATT, CDR2 SNEGSKA (reference sequence). The CDR3 here is CSARTGVTYGYTF. The CDR3 DNA follows: TGCAGTGCTAGGACAGGGGTCACCTATGGCTACACCTTC.

This clonotype was counted many times. V and J are TRBV30 and TRBJ1-2; D is unresolved. The ends were cut back, 5 bases at V and 10 bases at J, with 14 bases in the middle. The CDR3 covers 11 residues. Germline V gene lookup returns CDR1 GTSNPN and CDR2 SVGIG (reference sequence). The CDR3 here is CAWGSNLVYTF. The CDR3 region has the DNA TGTGCCTGGGGGTCTAATCTGGTCTACACCTTC.

J is TRBJ2-7 and V is TRBV2, with TRBD2 matching 7 bases. Trimming cost V 1 base and J 6 bases; bases outside gene matches: 9. The CDR3 runs to 15 residues. In germline, CDR1 is SNHLY, CDR2 FYNNEI. This chain's CDR3 is CASSEEGTIAPEQYF. CDR3 nucleotide sequence: TGTGCCAGCAGTGAAGAAGGGACTATCGCTCCCGAGCAGTACTTC.

This chain joins TRBV6-1 and TRBJ2-7; D perhaps matches TRBD1 (6 bases). CDR1 is MNHNS and CDR2 is SASEGT in the germline V gene. CDR3 length equals 15 residues. The V and J ends lost 5 bases and 0 bases respectively, with 14 bases between them. CDR3 bases: TGTGCCAGCAGTCTGCAGGACAGTCCCTCCTACGAGCAGTACTTC. Translation: CASSLQDSPSYEQYF.

This clonotype occurred a few times. The chain employs TRBV3-1 and TRBJ2-1, with D hard to call. V lost 0 bases and J lost 0, with 6 bases in between. Germline loops: CDR1 LGHDT, CDR2 YNNKEL (reference sequence). The CDR3 consists of 15 residues. The DNA of the CDR3 is TGTGCCAGCAGCCAAGACCCGAGCTCCTACAATGAGCAGTTCTTC. Its translation: CASSQDPSSYNEQFF.

CDR3: CASSIGGIAEAFF. For the CDR3, the DNA is TGTGCCAGTAGTATTGGGGGAATCGCTGAAGCTTTCTTT. This sequence joins TRBV19 and TRBJ1-1, with D perhaps matching TRBD1 (5 bases). Germline CDR1 and CDR2: LNHDA and SQIVND (reference sequence). V was cut by 3 bases and J by 6 bases, with 11 bases left in between. This CDR3 region has 13 residues.

This clonotype was counted only a few times. The rearrangement uses TRBV6-1 and TRBJ1-6; 7 bases match TRBD1. The J segment lost 16 bases and the V segment lost 0 bases, leaving 15 bases of the junction unmatched. The length of the CDR3 is 16 residues. Germline V CDR1 and CDR2: MNHNS, SASEGT. The CDR3 nucleotides are TGTGCCAGCAGTGAAGCACGGAGCAGGGGGAGAGCGGGGCTCCACTTT. Its translation is CASSEARSRGRAGLHF.

The gene calls are TRBV28 and TRBJ1-2; possibly TRBD1 for D (5 bases). Germline loops: CDR1 MDHEN, CDR2 SYDVKM. CDR3 length: 15 residues. V lost 5 bases, J lost 6 bases, and 19 bases lay in between. CDR3 DNA sequence: TGTGCCAGCAGTGGCAGGGCGGGTTATCGACATGGCTACACCTTC. Amino acids: CASSGRAGYRHGYTF.

V is TRBV4-2 and J is TRBJ2-1; the D is unclear. This CDR3 has 12 residues. Trimming removed 3 bases from V and 7 bases from J, with 7 bases in between. Germline CDR1 and CDR2: LGHNA and YNFKEQ. The CDR3 region is CASSQGLNEQFF. CDR3 sequence (DNA): TGTGCCAGCAGCCAGGGCCTTAATGAGCAGTTCTTC.

This clonotype has just a few counts. At one end, the junction sequence differs from germline, possibly due to a read error. The chain combines TRBV10-3 with TRBJ1-1, with D tentatively TRBD1 (6 bases). The CDR3 contains 17 residues. Germline lookup yields CDR1 ENHRY and CDR2 SYGVKD. CDR3 protein: CAISRGGRKGVNTEAFF. CDR3 coding DNA: TGTGCCATCAGCCGTGGAGGGAGGAAGGGGGTGAACACTGAAGCATTCTTT.

The chain is built from TRBV30 and TRBJ1-3, with D maybe TRBD1 (6 bases). The CDR3 totals 14 residues. From germline, CDR1 is GTSNPN and CDR2 SVGIG (reference sequence). The V end was cut by 0 bases, the J end by 6 bases, with 12 bases between. The CDR3 here is CAWSVGAGVNTIYF. The CDR3 DNA reads as TGTGCCTGGAGTGTAGGGGCAGGGGTAAACACCATATATTTT.

The gene calls are TRBV7-8 and TRBJ2-1, with TRBD2 identical over 8 bases. After removal of 1 base from V and 2 bases from J, the junction contained 10 bases not matched to a gene. Germline CDR1 is SGHVS and CDR2 is FQNEAQ. This CDR3 contains 18 residues. In DNA form, the CDR3 reads TGTGCCAGCAGCTTAGAGGCCAGGGCGGGGGGAACCTACAATGAGCAGTTCTTC. Translation: CASSLEARAGGTYNEQFF. The whole variable domain, remainder taken from reference TRBV7-8 and TRBJ2-1, is GAGVSQSPRYKVAKRGQDVALRCDPISGHVSLFWYQQALGQGPEFLTYFQNEAQLDKSGLPSDRFFAERPEGSVSTLKIQRTQQEDSAVYLCASSLEARAGGTYNEQFFGPGTRLTVL.

This clonotype was found a few times. The chain joins TRBV12-3 or TRBV12-4 to TRBJ2-7; D ambiguous. There are 15 residues in the CDR3. Trimming stripped 1 base from V and 2 bases from J, with 12 bases between. For the CDR3, the DNA is TGTGCCAGCAGTTTAGGCCGGACCCCTCCCTACGAGCAGTACTTC. Translated: CASSLGRTPPYEQYF.

This clonotype has more than one count but fewer than ten. This rearrangement joins TRBV20-1 to TRBJ2-7; D is perhaps TRBD1 (5 bases). The ends were cut back, 6 bases at V and 3 bases at J, with 15 bases in the middle. This CDR3 contains 13 residues. The germline V gene has CDR1 DFQATT and CDR2 SNEGSKA (reference sequence). CDR3 nucleotide sequence: TGCAGTGCCGACATGACAGACAACTACGAGCAGTACTTC. This translates into CSADMTDNYEQYF.

The chain carries TRBV9 and TRBJ2-5; tentatively, D is TRBD1 (6 bases). Trimming removed 0 bases from V and 2 bases from J, with 11 bases in between. Looked up from germline, CDR1 is SGDLS and CDR2 is YYNGEE. The CDR3 extends over 15 amino acids. The CDR3 nucleotides are TGTGCCAGCAGCGTAGATTTGGGACAACAAGAGACCCAGTACTTC. Protein sequence: CASSVDLGQQETQYF.

The rearrangement uses TRBV28 and TRBJ2-2; D ambiguous. CDR1 is MDHEN, CDR2 SYDVKM, per germline. V shed 5 bases and J shed 3 bases, with 13 bases lying between them. This CDR3 spans 15 amino acids. CDR3 sequence (DNA): TGTGCCAGCAGTCCCCCCGGACCTTACACCGGGGAGCTGTTTTTT. This encodes CASSPPGPYTGELFF.

This clonotype has a count of ten or more. This chain connects TRBV12-3 or TRBV12-4 to TRBJ2-5; D is perhaps TRBD1 (7 bases). CDR3 length: 15 amino acids. Trimming took 6 bases from V and 1 from J, leaving 15 bases between them. CDR3: CASRGGTARQETQYF. The CDR3 DNA reads TGTGCCAGCAGAGGAGGGACAGCCCGCCAAGAGACCCAGTACTTC.